What follows are 16 T cell receptor beta chains derived from one specimen sequenced in a study of graft-versus-host responses after intestinal transplantation. Their antigens are not known. This table comes from immunoSEQ multiplex PCR, and its TCRdb copy is limited to in-frame clones, with some not included. The sample lists tens of thousands of clones, roughly 92% occurring once. The sample in question was unstimulated CD4+ T cells sorted from spleen or lymph node cells, obtained before intestinal transplant. Receptors originate from a human donor who received an intestinal transplant.

This clone was observed a single time. This chain links TRBV2 with TRBJ1-1, with 7 bases identical to TRBD1. V shed 2 bases, J shed 1 base, and the junction held 4 bases outside the gene matches. Germline assignment: CDR1 SNHLY and CDR2 FYNNEI. The CDR3 is 15 residues long. CDR3 nucleotides: TGTGCCAGCAGTGAACGACAGGGACCGAACACTGAAGCTTTCTTT. It specifies CASSERQGPNTEAFF.

The V call is TRBV19, the J call TRBJ2-3; 9 bases fit TRBD2. This CDR3 contains 15 residues. The trim removed 8 bases at V and 2 bases at J, leaving 8 bases unmatched. Germline assignment: CDR1 LNHDA and CDR2 SQIVND (reference sequence). The CDR3: CASSRTSVNTDTQYF. The DNA of the CDR3 is TGTGCCAGTTCCCGGACTAGCGTGAACACAGATACGCAGTATTTT.

The chain is built from TRBV6-1 and TRBJ2-7; D gene ambiguous. The CDR3 contains 13 residues. V was pared by 3 bases and J by 7 bases, with 13 bases between. Per the germline V gene, CDR1 is MNHNS and CDR2 is SASEGT. The CDR3 DNA is TGTGCCAGCAGTGACCCCGTCGTCATTGAGCAGTACTTC. Translated, it gives CASSDPVVIEQYF.

This chain uses TRBV21-1 with TRBJ1-2. TRBV21-1 is termed a pseudogene. The CDR3 runs to 12 residues. The CDR3 is CASSKTNYGYTF. The CDR3, as DNA: TGTGCCAGCAGCAAAACGAACTATGGCTACACCTTC.

V and J are TRBV4-1 and TRBJ1-2, with D unclear. There are 12 residues in the CDR3. Germline V gene sequence: CDR1 MGHRA, CDR2 YSYEKL. Trimming pared 4 bases from V and 9 bases from J, leaving 12 bases between. Written as DNA, the CDR3 is TGCGCCAGCAGCCCAATATATGGCAGCTACACCTTC. Protein sequence: CASSPIYGSYTF.

This chain connects TRBV19 to TRBJ2-7; D may be TRBD1 (6 bases). V lost 2 bases to trimming and J lost 7 bases, with 6 bases between them. The V gene's germline CDR1 is LNHDA and CDR2 SQIVND (reference sequence). There are 11 residues in the CDR3. The CDR3 DNA sequence: TGTGCCAGTAGTATAAGGGGGGAGCAGTACTTC. This codes for CASSIRGEQYF.

The rearrangement links TRBV10-2 to TRBJ2-1; TRBD2 might be the D (6 bases). The CDR3 is 15 residues long. The germline CDR1 and CDR2 sequences are WSHSY and SAAADI. V lost 3 bases and J 2 bases, leaving 11 bases between the germline ends. CDR3 sequence reads: CASSDFSGPYNEQFF. The CDR3 nucleotides read TGCGCCAGCAGTGACTTTAGCGGTCCCTACAATGAGCAGTTCTTC.

The chain combines TRBV30 with TRBJ1-5; D remains unclear. Germline-derived CDR1 and CDR2 are GTSNPN and SVGIG (reference sequence). The V gene lost 4 bases and the J gene lost 1 base, with 23 bases spanning the gap. CDR3 length: 18 amino acids. The CDR3 DNA reads TGTGCCTGGACAACCGACCTTAAGGCCCGGGTGAGCAATCAGCCCCAGCATTTT. Translation gives CAWTTDLKARVSNQPQHF.

In regard to this clone: The sample contains more than one DNA sequence encoding this CDR3. This chain joins TRBV5-1 and TRBJ2-5; D gene uncertain. The germline V and J ends were trimmed by 0 bases and 3 bases, with 6 bases remaining between them. This CDR3 has 13 amino acids. Germline CDR1 reads SGHRS; CDR2 reads YFSETQ. CDR3 sequence (DNA): TGCGCCAGCAGCTTGGGGCAGGAAGAGACCCAGTACTTC. It codes for CASSLGQEETQYF.

This chain uses TRBV7-8 with TRBJ2-3; 10 positions match TRBD2. The CDR3 spans 18 residues. With V trimmed by 5 bases and J by 0 bases, 11 bases remained unmatched. CDR1 and CDR2 from the germline V gene are SGHVS and FQNEAQ. The CDR3 sequence: CASSHTPGTSVSTDTQYF. The CDR3 DNA is TGTGCCAGCAGCCACACTCCCGGGACTAGCGTTAGCACAGATACGCAGTATTTT.

The V call is TRBV5-1, the J call TRBJ2-7; D not certain. The CDR3 has 14 residues. Deletions cut 0 bases from V and 2 bases from J, with 9 bases between. Germline loops: CDR1 SGHRS, CDR2 YFSETQ. CDR3 bases: TGCGCCAGCAGCTTGGACGCTTTTACCTACGAGCAGTACTTC. This codes for CASSLDAFTYEQYF.

This chain links TRBV10-1 with TRBJ2-2; 12 nucleotides agree with TRBD2. Germline trimming cut 6 bases from V and 5 bases from J; bases unmatched to any gene: 7. CDR3 length: 16 residues. Germline V gives CDR1 WNHNN, CDR2 SYGVQD (reference sequence). The CDR3: CASSAGLAGPTGELFF. CDR3 nucleotide sequence: TGCGCCAGCAGCGCCGGACTAGCGGGGCCAACCGGGGAGCTGTTTTTT.

This chain links TRBV2 with TRBJ2-7; 9 positions match TRBD1. The CDR3 contains 15 residues. Germline V CDR1 and CDR2: SNHLY, FYNNEI. V lost 4 bases and J lost 6; bases outside the gene matches: 10. DNA of the CDR3: TGTGCCAGCAGTGTCTTGGGACAGGGTGGCGTCGAGCAGTACTTC. Encoded protein: CASSVLGQGGVEQYF.

This sequence joins TRBV5-1 and TRBJ2-1; D is unclear. The CDR3 contains 15 residues. The V gene's germline CDR1 is SGHRS and CDR2 YFSETQ. The V end was cut by 0 bases, the J end by 4 bases, with 11 bases between. CDR3 protein: CASSLGGVPYNEQFF. The DNA for the CDR3 is TGCGCCAGCAGCTTGGGGGGTGTCCCTTACAATGAGCAGTTCTTC.

This chain joins TRBV6-5 and TRBJ2-5; 7 nucleotides match TRBD2. The CDR3 runs 14 residues. V dropped 0 bases and J dropped 4; count of bases not matched to a gene: 2. Per germline, CDR1 MNHEY and CDR2 SVGAGI. Here the CDR3 DNA reads TGTGCCAGCAGTTACTCGTCTAGCGGAGAGACCCAGTACTTC. Residues: CASSYSSSGETQYF.

The chain carries TRBV4-3 and TRBJ1-1; no definite D call. Germline V gene data show CDR1 as LGHNA and CDR2 as YSLEER. V was cut by 3 bases and J by 0 bases, with 5 bases left in between. This CDR3 is built from 13 residues. CDR3 amino acids: CASSHPVNTEAFF. The CDR3 nucleotides read TGCGCCAGCAGCCATCCAGTGAACACTGAAGCTTTCTTT.